The table lists the clone carrying this T cell receptor (beta chain) with a count of one. The antigen remains undetermined. CDR3 length: 11 residues. Germline values: CDR1 MNHEY, CDR2 SMNVEV (reference sequence). Trimming shortened V by 6 bases and J by 6 bases, and 5 bases separated the two germline ends. The data were obtained in a study of naive and memory T cell subsets. Points from the study as a whole: Possibly reflecting memory cells re-expressing CD45RA, a few larger clonotypes occurred in naive repertoires, especially CD8. Over 85% of naive TCR sequences appeared only once, unlike memory subsets. Findings for naive and memory subsets could not be checked against ground truth.

Both TRBC1 and TRBC2 were covered by a beta constant-region primer of two equimolar oligonucleotides. Ligated cDNA was amplified by four rounds of PCR with nested alpha and beta constant-region primers and SP2. TCRdb re-analysed the UMI-ligation and nested PCR reads in MiXCR, keeping a single row per CDR3 protein. The sample contains 90,000 to 120,000 distinct CDR3 sequences, roughly 15% of which appear only once. Cells stained for CD3, CD4, CD8, CD45RA and CD27 were sorted into four subsets. This chain links TRBV27 with TRBJ1-4; D ambiguous. The sequenced sample was naive CD8+ T cells from blood. The origin of this receptor is a human donor in good health. The CDR3 loop reads CASRTDEKLFF. The CDR3 DNA reads TGTGCCAGCAGGACGGATGAAAAACTGTTTTTT.